This T cell receptor beta chain was profiled in a study of blood T cell repertoires in COVID-19. In the original analysis: Amplification with reference gene primers provided the estimates of nucleated cell counts. Sequencing was performed with immunoSEQ multiplex PCR; in TCRdb, only in-frame clones are kept and a portion is missing. The V and J calls and the clone size are those of that table, but D and trimming were determined from the DNA. The repertoire consists of about 100,000 clones, with around 85% occurring once and the leading ten covering 20% to 25%. The CDR3 covers 17 residues. Germline CDR1 reads SGHRS; CDR2 reads YFSETQ. Losses at the gene ends were 1 base for V and 1 base for J; bases not matched to a gene: 7.

This clonotype was sampled from a man between 65 and 85 years old with active or convalescent COVID-19. The specimen was peripheral blood. The chain links TRBV5-1 to TRBJ1-1; 10 nucleotides match TRBD1. CDR3: CASSLFTTGGSNTEAFF. In DNA, the CDR3 is TGCGCCAGCAGCTTGTTCACGACAGGGGGCTCGAACACTGAAGCTTTCTTT.